This is a list of T cell receptor beta chains from one sample in a study of blood T cell repertoires in COVID-19. Some clones are missing from TCRdb's copy, which holds only in-frame ones; the method was immunoSEQ multiplex PCR. Among a few hundred thousand clones listed, roughly 84% were seen once. The sequenced material came from peripheral blood. These receptors all come from a man aged 35-49 years who had recovered from COVID-19. CDR3s leave out the opening cysteine and the closing phenylalanine or tryptophan. Rows give clone size only sometimes, using once, few, many, or a class for an expanded clone.

clone_size j_call v_call cdr3_aa
- TRBJ1-2 TRBV5-4 ASSATANYGYT
- TRBJ1-1 TRBV3-1/TRBV3-2 ASSRTGGYLNTEAF
few TRBJ1-2 TRBV5-1 ASRAGQGTANYGYT
- TRBJ2-3 TRBV10-1 ASSPGQGAAQY
few TRBJ1-2 TRBV30 AWSVGDWFGYT
- TRBJ2-1 TRBV5-1 ASRELAGVYQEQF
- TRBJ1-2 TRBV4-3 ASSQSAQANYGYT
- TRBJ2-5 TRBV1 TSSQETDQETQY
- TRBJ2-7 TRBV19 ASSTLAGGQQY
- TRBJ1-1 TRBV4-1 ASSQEQGGTEAF
- TRBJ1-4 TRBV6-5 ASGQGGFRGEKLF
- TRBJ1-1 TRBV30 AWTSENTEAF
- TRBJ1-5 TRBV2 ASSGDRGPNQPQH
- TRBJ2-5 TRBV7-6 ASSLVGLKGQETQY
once TRBJ2-7 TRBV7-7 ASSSGQGAAYEQY
- TRBJ2-1 TRBV5-4 ASSLDSGGARF
- TRBJ1-2 TRBV11-3 ASSPFQGSNGYT
- TRBJ1-1 TRBV12-5 ASGLWRVEAF
- TRBJ2-7 TRBV5-4 ASSIKGTGGEQY
- TRBJ1-1 TRBV19 ASSIGAGNTEAF
many TRBJ1-2 TRBV10-3 AISDGTYGYT
few TRBJ1-4 TRBV30 ALMRNEKLF
- TRBJ2-3 TRBV6-5 ASSKQGASVDTQY
few TRBJ1-5 TRBV6-5 ASTTGGASQPQH